These 21 T cell receptor beta chains came from one sample sequenced in a study of post-analysis software for immune sequencing data. Study results and caveats: In patients, TRBV5-6, TRBV5-1 and TRBV20-1 belonged to roughly five TRBV segments found more frequently than in controls.

Their antigens are not known. Each TCR beta cDNA library carried unique molecular identifiers. TCRdb used MiXCR to reprocess the PCR reads, holding one entry per CDR3 protein. The profile shows approximately 180,000 distinct CDR3 sequences, roughly 31% of them singletons. Sequences were obtained from blood. These receptor sequences come from a girl under 18 with multiple sclerosis.

The chain recombines TRBV20-1 with TRBJ2-5; 8 bases line up with TRBD1. CDR3 length equals 13 residues. Germline CDR1 DFQATT, CDR2 SNEGSKA (reference sequence). V shed 5 bases and J 5 bases; nucleotides not matched to a gene: 7. CDR3 sequence (DNA): TGCAGTGCTCCCGGACAGGGTCTCGAGACCCAGTACTTC. Amino acid sequence: CSAPGQGLETQYF.

This clonotype was recorded a few times. A clone one base away is much larger, so this may be a read error. This chain uses TRBV4-1 with TRBJ2-1; 12 positions match TRBD2. The V and J ends lost 3 bases and 10 bases, in that order; junction bases with no gene match: 10. The germline V gene has CDR1 MGHRA and CDR2 YSYEKL. The CDR3 contains 16 residues. The CDR3 DNA reads TGCGCCAGCAGCCAGGTGACTAGCGGGAGATCCTACGAGCAGTTCTTC. It specifies CASSQVTSGRSYEQFF.

The rearrangement joins TRBV5-1 to TRBJ2-6; D is unresolved. Germline V gives CDR1 SGHRS, CDR2 YFSETQ. CDR3 length: 16 amino acids. V lost 4 bases and J 0 bases, leaving 11 bases between the germline ends. CDR3 loop: CASSPSPRSGANVLTF. The CDR3 DNA reads as TGCGCCAGCAGCCCAAGTCCCCGCTCTGGGGCCAACGTCCTGACTTTC.

V usage is TRBV7-9 and J usage is TRBJ2-5; D perhaps matches TRBD1 (6 bases). Germline loops: CDR1 SEHNR, CDR2 FQNEAQ (reference sequence). CDR3 length: 15 residues. Trimming took 6 bases from V and 3 from J, leaving 17 bases between them. The CDR3 sequence: CASRPLGQGKETQYF. CDR3 in DNA: TGTGCCAGCAGACCCCTCGGCCAGGGGAAAGAGACCCAGTACTTC.

This clonotype came up a few times. This rearrangement joins TRBV5-1 to TRBJ1-1; TRBD1 agrees at 8 bases. The CDR3 has 15 residues. Per the germline V gene, CDR1 is SGHRS and CDR2 is YFSETQ. V lost 0 bases and J lost 3; bases outside the gene matches: 4. The chain's CDR3 is CASSLVQGAYTEAFF. The CDR3 region has the DNA TGCGCCAGCAGCTTGGTTCAGGGGGCGTACACTGAAGCTTTCTTT.

This clonotype was observed at least ten times. This chain joins TRBV5-6 and TRBJ2-7; D is perhaps TRBD1 (10 bases). There are 20 residues in the CDR3. V was shortened by 3 bases and J by 9 bases, with 37 bases between the two germline ends. In germline, CDR1 is SGHDT, CDR2 YYEEEE. This CDR3 is CASSSYMPGQGYSGRFRQYF. CDR3 coding DNA: TGTGCCAGCAGCTCCTACATGCCGGGACAGGGGTACAGCGGGAGGTTCCGGCAGTACTTC.

Comments on this clonotype: The germline gene is not matched at one end of the junction; a read error may be the cause. The chain couples TRBV5-1 to TRBJ2-1, with 7 positions matching TRBD2. The CDR3 has 15 residues. Germline CDR1 SGHRS, CDR2 YFSETQ. The CDR3 DNA follows: TGCGCCAGCAGCGTCGGGGGGACGAGCTCCTACGAGCGGTTCTTC. Translating gives CASSVGGTSSYERFF. The complete variable domain, with remaining parts taken from reference TRBV5-1 and TRBJ2-1, reads KAGVTQTPRYLIKTRGQQVTLSCSPISGHRSVSWYQQTPGQGLQFLFEYFSETQRNKGNFPGRFSGRQFSNSRSEMNVSTLELGDSALYLCASSVGGTSSYERFFGPGTRLTVL.

This clonotype was counted only a few times. This chain joins TRBV20-1 and TRBJ2-5; 12 nucleotides match TRBD2. V lost 3 bases, J lost 2 bases, and 7 bases stayed unmatched. In germline, CDR1 is DFQATT, CDR2 SNEGSKA (reference sequence). CDR3 length: 16 amino acids. The CDR3 loop reads CSARGRLAGAQETQYF. In nucleotides, the CDR3 is TGCAGTGCTAGGGGGCGACTAGCGGGAGCACAAGAGACCCAGTACTTC.

The sample holds one count of this clonotype. Its ends do not fully match the called genes, so a read error is possible. The V call is TRBV5-1, the J call TRBJ2-1, with TRBD1 matching over 11 bases. This CDR3 region has 15 residues. The V gene's germline CDR1 is SGHRS and CDR2 YFSETQ. The CDR3 DNA is TGCGCCAGCAGCATTGGGACAGGGGGATACAATGAGCGGTTCTTC. This gives the protein CASSIGTGGYNERFF.

The CDR3 bases are TGTGCCAGCATCCCACCGCCGGGACAGGGGAAGCATTCACCCCTCCACTTT. Translating it yields CASIPPPGQGKHSPLHF. The chain couples TRBV27 to TRBJ1-6; TRBD1 matches at 10 bases. The germline V gene has CDR1 MNHEY and CDR2 SMNVEV (reference sequence). This CDR3 comprises 17 residues. Germline trimming cut 7 bases from V and 8 bases from J; bases unmatched to any gene: 14.

In regard to this clonotype: Since a much larger clone is just one base distant, this may be a read error. This chain uses TRBV4-1 with TRBJ1-2; 9 nucleotides agree with TRBD1. There are 15 residues in the CDR3. Germline CDR1 MGHRA, CDR2 YSYEKL. The CDR3 DNA sequence: TGCGCCAGCAGCAAAGATCTTAACAGGGGGCTGGGCTACACCTTC. This translates into CASSKDLNRGLGYTF.

This clonotype has a count of ten or more. J is TRBJ2-3 and V is TRBV7-9; D remains unclear. V was cut by 6 bases and J by 10 bases, with 11 bases left in between. Germline values: CDR1 SEHNR, CDR2 FQNEAQ (reference sequence). The CDR3 contains 11 residues. CDR3 sequence: CASRPLVSQYF. DNA of the CDR3: TGTGCCAGCAGACCCCTGGTCTCGCAGTATTTT. Looking up the rest from reference TRBV7-9 and TRBJ2-3 gives the full variable domain: DTGVSQNPRHKITKRGQNVTFRCDPISEHNRLYWYRQTLGQGPEFLTYFQNEAQLEKSRLLSDRFSAERPKGSFSTLEIQRTEQGDSAMYLCASRPLVSQYFGPGTRLTVL.

This clonotype was counted at least ten times. The V call is TRBV19, the J call TRBJ2-5, with 9 nucleotides matching TRBD2. Germline-derived CDR1 and CDR2 are LNHDA and SQIVND (reference sequence). Trimming removed 4 bases from V and 0 bases from J; junction bases left unmatched: 9. The CDR3 consists of 17 residues. The CDR3 coding sequence is TGTGCCAGTAGTACCCCCCCCGGGACTAGCTACCAAGAGACCCAGTACTTC. Translation gives CASSTPPGTSYQETQYF.

This clonotype was counted a few times. The chain has TRBV28 and TRBJ2-1, with 9 bases that match TRBD2. This CDR3 has 15 amino acids. After removal of 5 bases from V and 4 bases from J, the junction contained 6 bases not matched to a gene. Germline CDR1 is MDHEN and CDR2 is SYDVKM. Here the CDR3 DNA reads TGTGCCAGCAGTAACCTAGCGGGAAGGTACAATGAGCAGTTCTTC. Protein: CASSNLAGRYNEQFF.

To note about this clonotype: Since a much larger clone is just one base distant, this may be a read error. The CDR3 ends on some other residue instead of the conserved phenylalanine or tryptophan, so this is likely a read error. The rearrangement uses TRBV7-9 and TRBJ2-5; D gene ambiguous. Trimming left V 5 bases short and J 0 bases short, with 10 bases between. This CDR3 region has 14 residues. Germline loops: CDR1 SEHNR, CDR2 FQNEAQ (reference sequence). Here the CDR3 DNA reads TGTGCCAGCAGCACCCCCACGGACCAAGAGACCCAGTACTTA. Translated: CASSTPTDQETQYL.

The rearrangement joins TRBV5-1 to TRBJ1-5; 9 bases are a match to TRBD1. CDR3 length equals 14 residues. Unmatched junction bases numbered 6, after V lost 5 bases and J lost 6 bases. Looked up from germline, CDR1 is SGHRS and CDR2 is YFSETQ. CDR3 bases: TGCGCCAGCAGTTCCGGGACAGGGTCTCAGCCCCAGCATTTT. It is translated as CASSSGTGSQPQHF.

With respect to this clonotype: This may be a read error: a much more frequent sequence differs by one nucleotide. The rearrangement links TRBV27 to TRBJ2-1; D may match TRBD1 or TRBD2 (5 bases each). Germline CDR1 MNHEY, CDR2 SMNVEV (reference sequence). The CDR3 totals 14 residues. The CDR3 DNA reads TGTGCCAGCAGTTTTGGGACCCCCTACAATAAGCAGTTCTTC. Protein sequence: CASSFGTPYNKQFF.

This clonotype has ten or more counts. CDR3 amino acids: CSVEYQQGYEQYF. The CDR3 nucleotides are TGCAGCGTTGAATACCAGCAGGGGTACGAGCAGTACTTC. The rearrangement joins TRBV29-1 to TRBJ2-7; D possibly corresponds to TRBD1 (6 bases). The CDR3 runs 13 residues. The V end lost 2 bases, the J end lost 4 bases, and 12 bases lay between the germline ends. Germline V gives CDR1 SQVTM, CDR2 ANQGSEA.

This clonotype was recorded at least ten times. V usage is TRBV4-1 and J usage is TRBJ2-3; 13 bases are shared with TRBD2. This CDR3 region has 16 residues. After removal of 1 base from V and 5 bases from J, the junction contained 3 bases not matched to a gene. Germline-derived CDR1 and CDR2 are MGHRA and YSYEKL. The CDR3 protein is CASSQGTSGSRDTQYF. DNA for the CDR3: TGCGCCAGCAGCCAAGGGACTAGCGGGAGTAGAGATACGCAGTATTTT.

This chain connects TRBV5-1 to TRBJ2-7; unclear D gene. Germline V gene sequence: CDR1 SGHRS, CDR2 YFSETQ. CDR3 length: 15 amino acids. V lost 7 bases and J lost 4, with 21 bases in between. The CDR3 DNA reads as TGCGCCAGCTCTCGGATACCAGGTGGCGTATACGAGCAGTACTTC. This translates into CASSRIPGGVYEQYF.

The chain couples TRBV5-5 to TRBJ1-5; 9 nucleotides line up with TRBD1. Germline V CDR1 and CDR2: SGHKS, YYEKEE (reference sequence). With 7 bases clipped from V and 5 bases from J, the junction kept 13 bases outside the gene matches. This CDR3 has 16 residues. CDR3 sequence (DNA): TGTGCCAGCGATAGTGGTAACACAGGGGGCGATCAGCCCCAGCATTTT. Its translation: CASDSGNTGGDQPQHF.